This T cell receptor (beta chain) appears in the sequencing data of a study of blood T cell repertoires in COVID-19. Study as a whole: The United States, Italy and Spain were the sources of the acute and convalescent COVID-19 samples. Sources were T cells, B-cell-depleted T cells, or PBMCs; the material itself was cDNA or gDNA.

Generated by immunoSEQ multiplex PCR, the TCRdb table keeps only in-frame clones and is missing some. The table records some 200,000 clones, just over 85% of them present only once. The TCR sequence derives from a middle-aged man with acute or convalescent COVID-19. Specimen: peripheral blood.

This chain's CDR3 is CASSPRTDTQYF. CDR3 DNA sequence: TGTGCCAGCAGCCCCAGGACAGATACGCAGTATTTT. The chain employs TRBV6-5 and TRBJ2-3, with D unclear. The V end lost 6 bases, the J end lost 3 bases, and 7 bases lay between the germline ends. Germline V gives CDR1 MNHEY, CDR2 SVGAGI. This CDR3 contains 12 residues.